Shown below are 30 T cell receptor beta chains from a single sample sequenced in a study of T cell responses to AZD1222 COVID-19 vaccine. Profiled with immunoSEQ multiplex PCR; TCRdb holds only in-frame clones, not every one. The sample includes about 270,000 clones, around 92% of them seen just once. This material consisted of peripheral blood, taken 28 days after the second AZD1222 dose. The receptors shown here come from an adult who received the AZD1222 COVID-19 vaccine.

The chain employs TRBV7-2 and TRBJ2-1, with 7 bases that match TRBD1. Germline V CDR1 and CDR2: SGHTA, FQGNSA. V lost 4 bases, J lost 6 bases, and 12 bases stayed unmatched. The CDR3 spans 16 residues. For the CDR3, the DNA is TGTGCCAGCAGCTCTGGGCCTGCCAGGGGGACCAATGAGCAGTTCTTC. Its protein is CASSSGPARGTNEQFF. Filled out from reference TRBV7-2 and TRBJ2-1, the complete variable domain reads GAGVSQSPSNKVTEKGKDVELRCDPISGHTALYWYRQSLGQGLEFLIYFQGNSAPDKSGLPSDRFSAERTGGSVSTLTIQRTQQEDSAVYLCASSSGPARGTNEQFFGPGTRLTVL.

The V and J genes are TRBV11-3 and TRBJ2-2; 7 nucleotides match TRBD1. V shed 1 base and J 4 bases; nucleotides not matched to a gene: 12. The length of the CDR3 is 18 residues. Germline-derived CDR1 and CDR2 are SGHNT and YENEEA. CDR3 in amino acids: CASSLVGAGTDPTGELFF. The CDR3 bases are TGTGCCAGCAGCTTAGTAGGGGCCGGGACAGACCCCACCGGGGAGCTGTTTTTT.

This clone was counted between two and nine times. The CDR3 nucleotides are TGCGCCAGCAGCTCCCTCGGGTCGAGGGACACTGAAGCTTTCTTT. It specifies CASSSLGSRDTEAFF. This rearrangement joins TRBV5-1 to TRBJ1-1; D not resolved. CDR1 and CDR2 from the germline V gene are SGHRS and YFSETQ. The CDR3 has 15 amino acids. V lost 3 bases and J lost 3, with 15 bases in between.

The chain recombines TRBV3-1 (or the pseudogene TRBV3-2) with TRBJ2-5; D perhaps matches TRBD2 (7 bases). Germline V gives CDR1 LGHDT, CDR2 YNNKEL (reference sequence). This CDR3 has 14 amino acids. V lost 7 bases to trimming and J lost 3 bases, with 15 bases between them. The CDR3 sequence is CASKAGAREETQYF. Here the CDR3 DNA reads TGTGCCAGCAAGGCGGGGGCCCGGGAAGAGACCCAGTACTTC.

V is TRBV12-3 or TRBV12-4 and J is TRBJ1-4, with D possibly matching TRBD1 (5 bases). Trimming pared 7 bases from V and 11 bases from J, leaving 11 bases between. This CDR3 is 11 amino acids long. As DNA, the CDR3 is TGTGCCAGCACCGACAGCGGGAAACTGTTTTTT. Encoded protein: CASTDSGKLFF.

This sequence joins TRBV7-9 and TRBJ2-7, with 8 positions matching TRBD2. CDR1 and CDR2 from the germline V gene are SEHNR and FQNEAQ (reference sequence). CDR3 length equals 15 residues. The J segment lost 7 bases and the V segment lost 2 bases, leaving 10 bases of the junction unmatched. The CDR3 is CASSLFGAGGDEQYF. In nucleotides, the CDR3 is TGTGCCAGCAGCTTATTTGGGGCGGGGGGAGATGAGCAGTACTTC.

This rearrangement joins TRBV7-3 to TRBJ1-6; 7 bases match TRBD1. The trim removed 2 bases at V and 6 bases at J, leaving 7 bases unmatched. The V gene's germline CDR1 is SGHTA and CDR2 FQGTGA. The CDR3 is 16 residues long. This CDR3 is CASSLGRTGLNSPLHF. In DNA, the CDR3 is TGTGCCAGCAGCTTAGGGAGGACAGGCCTTAATTCACCCCTCCACTTT. The entire variable domain, with the rest obtained from reference TRBV7-3 and TRBJ1-6, is as follows: GAGVSQTPSNKVTEKGKYVELRCDPISGHTALYWYRQSLGQGPEFLIYFQGTGAADDSGLPNDRFFAVRPEGSVSTLKIQRTERGDSAVYLCASSLGRTGLNSPLHFGNGTRLTVT.

The chain has TRBV4-1 and TRBJ2-6, with D maybe TRBD2 (6 bases). V was pared by 1 base and J by 9 bases, with 31 bases between. This CDR3 is built from 21 residues. CDR1 is MGHRA, CDR2 YSYEKL, per germline. The CDR3 loop reads CASSQAFRGTLSWSEGNVLTF. The CDR3 bases are TGCGCCAGCAGCCAAGCATTTCGCGGGACCTTATCTTGGTCGGAGGGCAACGTCCTGACTTTC.

This chain connects TRBV18 to TRBJ1-1; D not resolved. CDR1 and CDR2 (germline): KGHSH, LQKENI. This CDR3 comprises 13 residues. The ends were cut back, 0 bases at V and 2 bases at J, with 4 bases in the middle. The CDR3 sequence is CASSPPQNTEAFF. CDR3 DNA sequence: TGTGCCAGCTCACCACCTCAAAACACTGAAGCTTTCTTT.

The chain couples TRBV15 to TRBJ1-3; D is uncertain. The V end lost 0 bases, the J end lost 1 base, and 7 bases lay between the germline ends. Germline-derived CDR1 and CDR2 are LNHNV and YYDKDF (reference sequence). CDR3 length: 15 residues. This CDR3 is CATSREAGSGNTIYF. CDR3 sequence (DNA): TGTGCCACCAGCAGAGAAGCAGGTTCTGGAAACACCATATATTTT.

The count of this clone is one. The chain combines TRBV6-5 with TRBJ1-1, with 8 nucleotides matching TRBD1. This CDR3 has 12 amino acids. V was pared by 4 bases and J by 12 bases, with 7 bases of the junction left unmatched. The germline V gene has CDR1 MNHEY and CDR2 SVGAGI. CDR3 amino acids: CASSSPGQVSFF. Written as DNA, the CDR3 is TGTGCCAGCAGTTCTCCGGGACAGGTATCTTTCTTT.

The genes are TRBV5-8 and TRBJ1-6, with D possibly TRBD1 on 5 matching bases. The CDR3 loop spans 15 amino acids. V lost 3 bases and J 12 bases, leaving 19 bases between the germline ends. The germline gives CDR1 SGHTS, CDR2 YDEGEE. DNA of the CDR3: TGTGCCAGCAGCTGGGGCAGCCGGTCCGGGTTACCCCTCCACTTT. This translates into CASSWGSRSGLPLHF.

This rearrangement joins TRBV6-6 to TRBJ1-4; possible D gene TRBD1, 6 bases. The ends were cut back, 7 bases at V and 4 bases at J, with 10 bases in the middle. The CDR3 is made up of 13 amino acids. Germline V gene data show CDR1 as MNHNY and CDR2 as SVGAGI (reference sequence). CDR3 residues: CASTTGYNEKLFF. CDR3 nucleotides: TGTGCCAGCACCACAGGGTATAATGAAAAACTGTTTTTT.

The CDR3 DNA reads as TGCGCCAGCAGCCAAGGGACAGGGGCGAGTCAGCCCCAGCATTTT. Translating gives CASSQGTGASQPQHF. The genes are TRBV4-3 and TRBJ1-5; 9 bases line up with TRBD1. CDR1 and CDR2 from the germline V gene are LGHNA and YSLEER. The length of the CDR3 is 15 residues. The trim removed 1 base at V and 6 bases at J, leaving 4 bases unmatched.

The genes are TRBV5-1 and TRBJ2-3, with TRBD1 matching 7 bases. Germline V lookup: CDR1 SGHRS, CDR2 YFSETQ. The CDR3 is made up of 15 amino acids. Germline trimming cut 1 base from V and 3 bases from J; bases unmatched to any gene: 5. As DNA, the CDR3 is TGCGCCAGCAGCTTGAGACAGGGCGATACAGATACGCAGTATTTT. It encodes CASSLRQGDTDTQYF. The full variable domain, rest sourced from reference TRBV5-1 and TRBJ2-3, is KAGVTQTPRYLIKTRGQQVTLSCSPISGHRSVSWYQQTPGQGLQFLFEYFSETQRNKGNFPGRFSGRQFSNSRSEMNVSTLELGDSALYLCASSLRQGDTDTQYFGPGTRLTVL.

The chain employs TRBV5-4 and TRBJ2-3, with 9 bases aligning to TRBD2. J was trimmed by 6 bases and V by 1 base; bases with no gene match: 6. The CDR3 is made up of 15 amino acids. Germline V gene sequence: CDR1 SGHNT, CDR2 YYREEE (reference sequence). The CDR3 DNA sequence: TGTGCCAGCAGCTTGACTAGCGGGTCCTGGGATACGCAGTATTTT. Translation gives CASSLTSGSWDTQYF.

The V call is TRBV4-3, the J call TRBJ1-4; 12 bases line up with TRBD1. Germline V gene data show CDR1 as LGHNA and CDR2 as YSLEER. The CDR3 totals 16 residues. The ends lost 4 bases at V and 14 bases at J; junction bases unmatched: 14. CDR3 in amino acids: CASSPGPGTGGVGLFF. Written as DNA, the CDR3 is TGCGCCAGCAGCCCGGGGCCCGGGACAGGGGGCGTAGGGCTGTTTTTT.

Sample share makes this clone medium-sized. J is TRBJ1-6 and V is TRBV7-2; D may be TRBD1 (5 bases). This CDR3 spans 15 amino acids. Germline CDR1 and CDR2: SGHTA and FQGNSA. Trimming took off 7 bases at V and 7 bases at J, with 17 bases between the two ends. CDR3 in amino acids: CASTLVAAGNSPLHF. For the CDR3, the DNA is TGTGCCAGCACCCTAGTTGCGGCAGGGAATTCACCCCTCCACTTT. Using reference TRBV7-2 and TRBJ1-6 for the parts outside the CDR3, the full variable domain is GAGVSQSPSNKVTEKGKDVELRCDPISGHTALYWYRQSLGQGLEFLIYFQGNSAPDKSGLPSDRFSAERTGGSVSTLTIQRTQQEDSAVYLCASTLVAAGNSPLHFGNGTRLTVT.

In this sample, this clone turned up once. This chain links TRBV7-9 with TRBJ1-3; TRBD1 is a possible D gene (6 bases). Trimming stripped 4 bases from V and 0 bases from J, with 19 bases between. The V gene's germline CDR1 is SEHNR and CDR2 FQNEAQ (reference sequence). This CDR3 contains 18 residues. The CDR3 DNA reads TGTGCCAGCAGCTCGCAGATACAGGACAGATCCTCTGGAAACACCATATATTTT. Translation gives CASSSQIQDRSSGNTIYF.

V usage is TRBV3-1 (or the pseudogene TRBV3-2) and J usage is TRBJ2-7, with D possibly matching TRBD2 (6 bases). The CDR3 is 14 amino acids. Trimming removed 4 bases at V and 2 bases at J, with 12 bases between. Germline CDR1 LGHDT, CDR2 YNNKEL (reference sequence). The CDR3 DNA is TGTGCCAGCAGCCGCGGGGCGGCCGCCTACGAGCAGTACTTC. Protein product: CASSRGAAAYEQYF.

The CDR3 coding sequence is TGTGCCAGTAGTACTGACAGGGGTCTGCACACTGAAGCTTTCTTT. It codes for CASSTDRGLHTEAFF. The chain combines TRBV19 with TRBJ1-1; 8 nucleotides align to TRBD1. The CDR3 length is 15 residues. The V and J ends lost 4 bases and 3 bases, in that order; junction bases with no gene match: 7. Germline V gene sequence: CDR1 LNHDA, CDR2 SQIVND (reference sequence).

This clone has just one count. The CDR3 DNA follows: TGTGCCAGCAGACCTGAATCGGGACGGTTGAGAGAGACCCAGTACTTC. This codes for CASRPESGRLRETQYF. The genes are TRBV6-2 or TRBV6-3 and TRBJ2-5; D may match TRBD1 or TRBD2 (5 bases each). Germline loops: CDR1 MNHEY, CDR2 SVGEGT. The CDR3 extends over 16 amino acids. The V gene lost 6 bases and the J gene lost 4 bases, with 21 bases spanning the gap.

This clone was detected once. The rearrangement joins TRBV5-4 to TRBJ2-3; D unresolved. With 2 bases removed from V and 4 bases from J, the gap between germline ends came to 11 bases. The length of the CDR3 is 14 residues. Looked up from germline, CDR1 is SGHNT and CDR2 is YYREEE (reference sequence). CDR3 in amino acids: CASSFSDPSDTQYF. The CDR3 bases are TGTGCCAGCAGCTTCAGTGACCCCTCAGATACGCAGTATTTT. Full variable domain (missing parts from reference TRBV5-4 and TRBJ2-3): ETGVTQSPTHLIKTRGQQVTLRCSSQSGHNTVSWYQQALGQGPQFIFQYYREEENGRGNFPPRFSGLQFPNYSSELNVNALELDDSALYLCASSFSDPSDTQYFGPGTRLTVL.

DNA of the CDR3: TGTGCCAGCAGCCCAGGGACAGGGAGAGGCTACACCTTC. Its protein product is CASSPGTGRGYTF. V is TRBV14 and J is TRBJ1-2, with TRBD1 identical over 9 bases. Germline trimming cut 4 bases from V and 8 bases from J; bases unmatched to any gene: 5. Germline V gene sequence: CDR1 SGHDN, CDR2 FVKESK. The CDR3 totals 13 residues.

The CDR3 reads CASSLVVRATEQYF. CDR3 nucleotide sequence: TGTGCCAGCAGCTTAGTAGTTAGGGCAACCGAGCAGTACTTC. The genes are TRBV7-2 and TRBJ2-7; D gene unclear. V was cut by 1 base and J by 6 bases, with 13 bases left in between. The CDR3 sequence is 14 residues long. Per germline, CDR1 SGHTA and CDR2 FQGNSA.

The chain carries TRBV3-1 (or the pseudogene TRBV3-2) and TRBJ2-2; 7 nucleotides line up with TRBD2. V lost 4 bases and J lost 7; bases outside the gene matches: 3. There are 13 residues in the CDR3. CDR1 is LGHDT, CDR2 YNNKEL, per germline (reference sequence). CDR3 region: CASSPREFGELFF. CDR3 nucleotide sequence: TGTGCCAGCAGCCCGCGGGAGTTCGGGGAGCTGTTTTTT.

In its sample, this clone was seen once. The CDR3 DNA follows: TGTGCCACCAGCAGCGTCGGGGGATCGTGGAATCAGCCCCAGCATTTT. Translated: CATSSVGGSWNQPQHF. The V gene is TRBV15, the J gene TRBJ1-5; D possibly corresponds to TRBD1 (5 bases). Germline CDR1 LNHNV, CDR2 YYDKDF (reference sequence). V was shortened by 3 bases and J by 4 bases, with 16 bases between the two germline ends. CDR3 length equals 16 residues.

V is TRBV7-2 and J is TRBJ1-4; tentatively, D is TRBD1 (5 bases). CDR1 is SGHTA and CDR2 is FQGNSA in the germline V gene. Between the trimmed V and J ends, which lost 5 bases and 1 base, there was a span of 8 bases. The CDR3 contains 14 residues. DNA of the CDR3: TGTGCCAGCAGCCCGGGACGAACTAATGAAAAACTGTTTTTT. Translating gives CASSPGRTNEKLFF.

This chain uses TRBV19 with TRBJ2-7; 10 bases fit TRBD2. The CDR3 is made up of 13 amino acids. The junction had 3 bases not matched to a gene; V was cut back by 7 bases and J by 3 bases. Germline V lookup: CDR1 LNHDA, CDR2 SQIVND (reference sequence). The chain's CDR3 is CASKASGSYEQYF. The CDR3 DNA reads as TGTGCCAGTAAGGCTAGCGGGAGCTACGAGCAGTACTTC. Full variable domain (outside the CDR3, taken from reference TRBV19 and TRBJ2-7): DGGITQSPKYLFRKEGQNVTLSCEQNLNHDAMYWYRQDPGQGLRLIYYSQIVNDFQKGDIAEGYSVSREKKESFPLTVTSAQKNPTAFYLCASKASGSYEQYFGPGTRLTVT.

The rearrangement uses TRBV6-5 and TRBJ2-1; D is undetermined. The germline V and J ends were trimmed by 6 bases and 3 bases, with 9 bases remaining between them. From germline, CDR1 is MNHEY and CDR2 SVGAGI. The CDR3 covers 13 residues. This chain's CDR3 is CASSLTLYNEQFF. Here the CDR3 DNA reads TGTGCCAGCAGCCTGACCCTCTACAATGAGCAGTTCTTC.